The TCR beta chain under discussion was sequenced for a study of T cell changes during pregnancy in multiple sclerosis. TCRdb's copy holds only in-frame clones and misses some; the assay was immunoSEQ multiplex PCR. The sample lists about 88,000 clones, roughly 90% occurring once. The CDR3 has 17 residues. Trimming at V came to 7 bases and at J to 4 bases, leaving 13 bases not matched to a gene. From germline, CDR1 is LNHDA and CDR2 SQIVND (reference sequence). The sample here was peripheral blood, taken in the first trimester of pregnancy. The chain combines TRBV19 with TRBJ1-4; TRBD1 matches 9 bases. The TCR originated in a female donor with multiple sclerosis, enrolled in a pregnancy study. The CDR3: CASTLPGQGPRNEKLFF. The CDR3 DNA is TGTGCCAGTACCCTACCCGGACAGGGGCCGCGTAATGAAAAACTGTTTTTT.